The T cell receptor gamma chain described here comes from a study of intestinal T cells in coeliac disease. Study at large: TRG cohort coeliac patients averaged approximately 17 years; controls averaged approximately 55.

LymphoTrack primers amplified TRG sequences from about 180 ng of biopsy DNA. TCRdb re-called clones from the multiplex PCR reads using CATT. The sample contains 2,000 or so gamma-chain clones, 45% to 50% of which appear only once. Each case's genomic DNA was extracted from ten roughly 5.4-µm formalin-fixed paraffin-embedded scrolls. This clone was detected a few times. What it binds is unknown. Findings and limits, study-wide: With TRG, almost 95% of biopsies (most of the 54) were classified correctly. All 22 biopsies were correctly classified by TRD kmer clustering. PCR duplicates were indistinguishable from repeated CDR3 amino acid sequences.

Trimming removed 2 bases from V and 0 bases from J; junction bases left unmatched: 10. From germline, CDR1 is VENAVY and CDR2 YDSYNSRV. This CDR3 has 16 amino acids. V gene TRGV8 combines with J gene TRGJ1 or TRGJ2. The receptor comes from a human donor with celiac disease. The specimen sequenced was a duodenal biopsy. The CDR3 loop is CATWDITEVNYYKKLF. DNA of the CDR3: TGTGCCACCTGGGATATAACAGAGGTGAATTATTATAAGAAACTCTTT.